The TCR beta chain under discussion was sequenced for a study of T cell responses to AZD1222 COVID-19 vaccine. On the study more broadly: Pooled together were second doses at about 4 or about 12 weeks.

CDR1 and CDR2 from the germline V gene are SGHNT and YENEEA. V was trimmed by 8 bases and J by 9 bases, leaving 14 bases between them. The CDR3 consists of 12 residues. Worth noting for this clone: Its cognate antigen is unknown.

Study-wide results and limits: The donors showed a predominance of white British ancestry and of females, with possible underestimation of clonal diversity. Spike-specific TCR breadth and depth rose after two AZD1222 doses. Nearly half of the spike-specific TCRs reportedly recognize variant regions that carry no mutations.

Generated by immunoSEQ multiplex PCR, the TCRdb table keeps only in-frame clones and is missing some. The sample holds 75,000 to 100,000 clones; roughly 84% are singletons and the top ten take less than 3%. This sequence joins TRBV11-3 and TRBJ2-1, with D tentatively TRBD2 (6 bases). The sequence derives from an adult in good health. The sequencing here drew on peripheral blood, taken on day 0 of AZD1222 vaccination. The CDR3 loop reads CASGLGGGEQFF. DNA for the CDR3: TGTGCCAGCGGGCTTGGGGGAGGTGAGCAGTTCTTC. Drawing the rest from reference TRBV11-3 and TRBJ2-1, the complete variable domain is EAGVVQSPRYKIIEKKQPVAFWCNPISGHNTLYWYLQNLGQGPELLIRYENEEAVDDSQLPKDRFSAERLKGVDSTLKIQPAELGDSAVYLCASGLGGGEQFFGPGTRLTVL.